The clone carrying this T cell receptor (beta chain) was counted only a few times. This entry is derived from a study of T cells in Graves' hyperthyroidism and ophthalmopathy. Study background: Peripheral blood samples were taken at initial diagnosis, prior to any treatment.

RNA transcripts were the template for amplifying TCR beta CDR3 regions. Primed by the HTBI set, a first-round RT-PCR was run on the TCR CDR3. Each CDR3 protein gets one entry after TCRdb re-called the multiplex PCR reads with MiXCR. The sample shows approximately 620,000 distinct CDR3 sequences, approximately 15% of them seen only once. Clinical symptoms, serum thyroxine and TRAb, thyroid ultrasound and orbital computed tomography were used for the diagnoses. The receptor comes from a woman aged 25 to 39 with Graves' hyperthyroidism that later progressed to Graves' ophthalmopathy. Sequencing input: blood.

CDR3: CASSSQLSGRALYEQYF. The CDR3 coding sequence is TGTGCCAGCAGTTCTCAACTTAGCGGGAGGGCCCTATACGAGCAGTACTTC. The chain couples TRBV6-5 to TRBJ2-7, with 11 bases identical to TRBD2. The germline gives CDR1 MNHEY, CDR2 SVGAGI. The J segment lost 4 bases and the V segment lost 4 bases, leaving 12 bases of the junction unmatched. The CDR3 runs to 17 residues.